The present T cell receptor beta chain was sequenced within a study of blood T cell repertoires in COVID-19. Assignment of participants to cohorts was predicated upon participant-reported clinical history. TCRdb's copy holds only in-frame clones and misses some; the assay was immunoSEQ multiplex PCR. The table has 310,000 or so clones, approximately 86% seen once. This clone was picked up a small number of times. The receptor was derived from a woman between 18 and 30 years old who had recovered from COVID-19. Sample: PBMCs or T cells enriched from blood (not recorded which).

CDR3 sequence reads: CASSQSGDRALYEQYF. For the CDR3, the DNA is TGTGCCAGCAGCCAATCGGGGGACAGGGCCCTCTACGAGCAGTACTTC. The J gene is TRBJ2-7, the V gene TRBV16; 9 bases align to TRBD1. The length of the CDR3 is 16 residues. Losses at the gene ends were 0 bases for V and 3 bases for J; bases not matched to a gene: 6. Looked up from germline, CDR1 is KGHSY and CDR2 is FQNENV.